These T cell receptor beta chains were read from a single sample in a study of shared clonotypes between healthy human individuals. Some clones are missing from TCRdb's copy, which holds only in-frame ones; the method was immunoSEQ multiplex PCR. Among about 2.3 million clones listed, just over 90% were seen once. Source material: naive CD4+ T cells from PBMCs. Every receptor here comes from a man aged 18 to 29 in good health. Some clones in this sample may be carry-over from other donors' samples. The CDR3 runs from the conserved cysteine through the conserved F or W. D genes are given only for firm matches. Only some rows state a clone size, as once, few, many or a class for expanded clones.

v_call	d_call	j_call	clone_size	cdr3_aa	cdr3_nt
TRBV7-8	NA	TRBJ2-7	NA	CASSPSGTLIHEQYF	TGTGCCAGCAGCCCTTCCGGGACATTAATTCACGAGCAGTACTTC
TRBV9	NA	TRBJ2-3	NA	CASSISPRGGKSDTQYF	TGTGCCAGCAGCATATCCCCGAGGGGTGGCAAATCAGATACGCAGTATTTT
TRBV28	TRBD1	TRBJ1-2	NA	CASSLVKGQSFGGYTF	TGTGCCAGCAGTTTAGTAAAGGGACAGAGCTTCGGGGGCTACACCTTC
TRBV5-1	NA	TRBJ1-2	NA	CASSPLPTGGGDGYTF	TGCGCCAGCAGCCCTCTACCGACAGGAGGAGGGGATGGCTACACCTTC
TRBV7-3	TRBD2	TRBJ2-3	NA	CASSLMGGSSDTQYF	TGTGCCAGCAGCTTAATGGGCGGGAGCTCAGATACGCAGTATTTT
TRBV27	TRBD1	TRBJ2-3	NA	CASRGILGGTGNVDTQYF	TGTGCCAGCAGGGGGATCCTCGGGGGGACAGGGAATGTAGATACGCAGTATTTT
TRBV5-1	NA	TRBJ1-4	NA	CASSPEVRQGFEKLFF	TGCGCCAGCAGCCCAGAAGTAAGGCAGGGTTTTGAAAAACTGTTTTTT
TRBV4-2	NA	TRBJ2-1	NA	CASSLGGRESSYNEQFF	TGTGCCAGCAGCTTGGGGGGACGGGAGAGCTCCTACAATGAGCAGTTCTTC
TRBV7-3	NA	TRBJ2-5	NA	CASSSSGQSQETQYF	TGTGCCAGCAGCTCATCCGGACAGTCACAAGAGACCCAGTACTTC
TRBV28	NA	TRBJ1-1	NA	CAAKAMGKPNTEAFF	TGTGCCGCCAAAGCGATGGGCAAACCGAACACTGAAGCTTTCTTT
TRBV7-2	NA	TRBJ2-7	NA	CASSPTSGRNYEQYF	TGTGCCAGCAGCCCGACCAGCGGGCGCAACTACGAGCAGTACTTC
TRBV28	NA	TRBJ2-1	NA	CASSLGRVAEQFF	TGTGCCAGCAGTTTAGGAAGGGTGGCTGAGCAGTTCTTC
TRBV28	NA	TRBJ1-5	once	CASSFVRSNQPQHF	TGTGCCAGCAGTTTCGTGAGAAGCAATCAGCCCCAGCATTTT
TRBV27	NA	TRBJ1-2	few	CASQARGRNYGYTF	TGTGCCAGCCAAGCCAGAGGGAGAAACTATGGCTACACCTTC
TRBV5-1	TRBD1	TRBJ1-1	NA	CASSSLEGTGREAFF	TGCGCCAGCAGCTCGCTAGAAGGGACAGGCAGGGAAGCTTTCTTT
TRBV4-2	TRBD2	TRBJ2-3	NA	CASSQRTSGTGGTDTQYF	TGTGCCAGCAGCCAAAGGACTAGCGGGACGGGGGGCACAGATACGCAGTATTTT
TRBV6-5	NA	TRBJ2-7	NA	CASSLGLDVYEQYF	TGTGCCAGCAGCCTGGGACTGGATGTCTACGAGCAGTACTTC
TRBV27	TRBD2	TRBJ2-1	once	CASSDHYSGRSAEQFF	TGTGCCAGCAGCGATCACTACAGCGGGAGGTCTGCTGAGCAGTTCTTC
TRBV5-6	NA	TRBJ2-3	NA	CASSPRGGRTDTQYF	TGTGCCAGCAGCCCCAGGGGGGGGCGTACAGATACGCAGTATTTT
TRBV5-1	TRBD1	TRBJ1-1	NA	CASSFGAGGGSEAFF	TGCGCCAGCAGCTTTGGAGCAGGGGGCGGCAGTGAAGCTTTCTTT
TRBV19	NA	TRBJ2-2	NA	CASHATGKNTGELFF	TGTGCCAGTCACGCCACAGGGAAGAACACCGGGGAGCTGTTTTTT
TRBV25-1	NA	TRBJ2-7	NA	CASSDLVRPAQYF	TGTGCCAGCAGTGATTTAGTGAGACCGGCGCAGTACTTC
TRBV18	NA	TRBJ1-3	NA	CASSPLDGPSGNTIYF	TGTGCCAGCTCACCACTAGACGGGCCCTCTGGAAACACCATATATTTT
TRBV5-1	TRBD1	TRBJ2-7	NA	CASSSRQGTYEQYF	TGCGCCAGCAGCTCTCGACAGGGAACCTACGAGCAGTACTTC
TRBV18	NA	TRBJ2-5	NA	CASSPQTGTQETQYF	TGTGCCAGCTCACCACAAACAGGGACCCAAGAGACCCAGTACTTC
TRBV28	TRBD1	TRBJ2-7	NA	CASRLRDRGYEQYF	TGTGCCAGCAGACTCCGGGACAGGGGGTACGAGCAGTACTTC
TRBV6-1	NA	TRBJ2-3	NA	CASSTTDTQYF	TGTGCCAGCAGCACCACAGATACGCAGTATTTT
TRBV4-3	TRBD2	TRBJ2-7	few	CASSRTSGTYEQYF	TGCGCCAGCAGCCGGACTAGCGGGACCTACGAGCAGTACTTC
TRBV10-2	NA	TRBJ2-7	NA	CASSGRLVEQYF	TGCGCCAGCAGTGGTCGACTAGTGGAGCAGTACTTC
TRBV28	TRBD1	TRBJ2-4	once	CASSAADRVRDF	TGTGCCAGCAGTGCCGCCGACAGGGTTAGGGACTTC
TRBV18	NA	TRBJ2-5	NA	CASSPAGAPVRTQYF	TGTGCCAGCTCACCGGCAGGGGCGCCCGTTAGGACCCAGTACTTC
TRBV10-3	NA	TRBJ2-3	NA	CAISRTGTLSTDTQYF	TGTGCCATCAGTCGAACCGGGACCTTGTCCACAGATACGCAGTATTTT
TRBV5-6	NA	TRBJ2-2	NA	CASSQQGLTNTGELFF	TGTGCCAGCAGCCAGCAAGGACTAACGAACACCGGGGAGCTGTTTTTT
TRBV5-1	NA	TRBJ2-3	NA	CASSGGQHTDTQYF	TGCGCCAGCAGCGGTGGACAGCACACAGATACGCAGTATTTT
TRBV7-2	NA	TRBJ1-1	NA	CASSLVRGRAFF	TGTGCCAGCAGCTTAGTAAGGGGTAGGGCTTTCTTT
TRBV28	NA	TRBJ1-4	once	CASSLIGVGEKLFF	TGTGCCAGCAGTTTAATCGGGGTTGGTGAAAAACTGTTTTTT
TRBV27	TRBD1	TRBJ2-7	NA	CASSLGQPLSYEQYF	TGTGCCAGCAGTCTGGGACAGCCACTGAGCTACGAGCAGTACTTC
TRBV28	NA	TRBJ1-5	NA	CASRWYSNQPQHF	TGTGCCAGCAGGTGGTATAGCAATCAGCCCCAGCATTTT
TRBV28	TRBD1	TRBJ2-7	NA	CASSGQGGREQYF	TGTGCCAGCTCGGGACAGGGAGGAAGAGAGCAGTACTTC
TRBV20-1	NA	TRBJ1-2	once	CSAFDYGYTF	TGCAGTGCGTTTGACTATGGCTACACCTTC
TRBV15	TRBD1	TRBJ1-1	NA	CATSRDRGPGTEAFF	TGTGCCACCAGCAGGGACAGGGGGCCGGGCACTGAAGCTTTCTTT
TRBV12-1	NA	TRBJ1-2	NA	CASPPTNYGYTF	TGTGCCAGCCCCCCTACTAACTATGGCTACACCTTC
TRBV7-8	NA	TRBJ2-3	NA	CASSLAQGTSTDTQYF	TGTGCCAGCAGCTTAGCACAGGGTACCAGCACAGATACGCAGTATTTT
TRBV28	NA	TRBJ2-4	NA	CASSQQGLAKNIQYF	TGTGCCAGCAGTCAACAGGGTTTAGCCAAAAACATTCAGTACTTC
TRBV5-1	NA	TRBJ2-7	NA	CASSLNNDEQYF	TGCGCCAGCAGCTTGAATAACGACGAGCAGTACTTC
TRBV15	TRBD2	TRBJ2-1	NA	CATSTLAGGRIEQFF	TGTGCCACGAGCACCTTGGCGGGAGGGAGGATTGAGCAGTTCTTC
TRBV9	TRBD2	TRBJ2-1	NA	CASSVATGLEQFF	TGTGCCAGCAGCGTAGCTACGGGACTAGAGCAGTTCTTC
TRBV5-4	NA	TRBJ2-1	NA	CASSLRSVYNEQFF	TGTGCCAGCAGCTTGAGATCAGTCTACAATGAGCAGTTCTTC
TRBV5-4	NA	TRBJ2-5	NA	CASSPVSSETQYF	TGTGCCAGCAGTCCCGTCTCTTCAGAGACCCAGTACTTC
TRBV27	NA	TRBJ2-5	NA	CASSFWGAQQETQYF	TGTGCCAGCAGTTTCTGGGGGGCCCAACAAGAGACCCAGTACTTC